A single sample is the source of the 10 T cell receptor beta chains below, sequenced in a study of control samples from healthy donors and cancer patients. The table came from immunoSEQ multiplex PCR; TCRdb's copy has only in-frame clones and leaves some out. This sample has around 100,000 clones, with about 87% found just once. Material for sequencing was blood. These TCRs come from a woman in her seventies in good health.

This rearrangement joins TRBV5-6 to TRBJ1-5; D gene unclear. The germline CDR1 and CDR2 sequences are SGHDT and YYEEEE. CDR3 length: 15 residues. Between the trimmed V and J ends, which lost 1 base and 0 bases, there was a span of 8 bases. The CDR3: CASSLNTLSNQPQHF. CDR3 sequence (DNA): TGTGCCAGCAGCTTGAACACCCTTAGCAATCAGCCCCAGCATTTT.

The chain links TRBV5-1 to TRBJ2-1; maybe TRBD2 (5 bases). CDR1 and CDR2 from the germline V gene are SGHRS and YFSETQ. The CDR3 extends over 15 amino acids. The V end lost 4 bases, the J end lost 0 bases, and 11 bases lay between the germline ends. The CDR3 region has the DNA TGCGCCAGCAGCGCCGAGGACTCCTCCTACAATGAGCAGTTCTTC. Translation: CASSAEDSSYNEQFF. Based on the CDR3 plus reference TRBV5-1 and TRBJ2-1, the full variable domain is KAGVTQTPRYLIKTRGQQVTLSCSPISGHRSVSWYQQTPGQGLQFLFEYFSETQRNKGNFPGRFSGRQFSNSRSEMNVSTLELGDSALYLCASSAEDSSYNEQFFGPGTRLTVL.

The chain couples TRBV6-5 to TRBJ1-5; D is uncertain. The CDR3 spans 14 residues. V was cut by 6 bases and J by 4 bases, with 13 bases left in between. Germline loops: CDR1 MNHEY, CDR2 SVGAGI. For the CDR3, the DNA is TGTGCCAGCAGCGACCTTCGACGAAATCAGCCCCAGCATTTT. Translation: CASSDLRRNQPQHF.

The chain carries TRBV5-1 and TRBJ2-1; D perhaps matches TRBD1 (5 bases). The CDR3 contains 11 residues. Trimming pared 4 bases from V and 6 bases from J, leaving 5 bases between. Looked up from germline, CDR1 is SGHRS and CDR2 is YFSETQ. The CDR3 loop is CASSGANEQFF. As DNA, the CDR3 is TGCGCCAGCAGCGGGGCCAATGAGCAGTTCTTC.

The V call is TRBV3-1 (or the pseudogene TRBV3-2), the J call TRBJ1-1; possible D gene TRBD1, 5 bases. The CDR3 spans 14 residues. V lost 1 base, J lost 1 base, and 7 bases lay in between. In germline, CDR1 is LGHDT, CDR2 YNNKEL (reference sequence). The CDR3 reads CASSQAGGNTEAFF. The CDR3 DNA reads TGTGCCAGCAGCCAAGCTGGGGGGAACACTGAAGCTTTCTTT.

CDR3 amino acids: CAWSVTGVEQYF. The CDR3 nucleotides read TGTGCCTGGAGTGTCACAGGGGTCGAGCAGTACTTC. The rearrangement links TRBV30 to TRBJ2-7; 7 nucleotides line up with TRBD1. The CDR3 extends over 12 amino acids. V lost 0 bases to trimming and J lost 6 bases; unmatched junction nucleotides: 2. Germline V gene sequence: CDR1 GTSNPN, CDR2 SVGIG (reference sequence). The whole variable domain, filled in from reference TRBV30 and TRBJ2-7, reads SQTIHQWPATLVQPVGSPLSLECTVEGTSNPNLYWYRQAAGRGLQLLFYSVGIGQISSEVPQNLSASRPQDRQFILSSKKLLLSDSGFYLCAWSVTGVEQYFGPGTRLTVT.

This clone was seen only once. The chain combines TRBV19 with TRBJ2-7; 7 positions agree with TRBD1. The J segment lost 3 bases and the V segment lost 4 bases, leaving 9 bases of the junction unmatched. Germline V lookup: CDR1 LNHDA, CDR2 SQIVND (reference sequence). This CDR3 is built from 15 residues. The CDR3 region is CASSTTGQPDYEQYF. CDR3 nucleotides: TGTGCCAGTAGTACTACGGGACAGCCCGACTACGAGCAGTACTTC.

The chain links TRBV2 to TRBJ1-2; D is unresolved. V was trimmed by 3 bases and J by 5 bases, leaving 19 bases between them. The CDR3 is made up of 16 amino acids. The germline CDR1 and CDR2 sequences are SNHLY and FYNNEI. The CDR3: CASSEGTWGSRYGYTF. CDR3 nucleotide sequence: TGTGCCAGCAGTGAGGGAACCTGGGGAAGCCGGTATGGCTACACCTTC.

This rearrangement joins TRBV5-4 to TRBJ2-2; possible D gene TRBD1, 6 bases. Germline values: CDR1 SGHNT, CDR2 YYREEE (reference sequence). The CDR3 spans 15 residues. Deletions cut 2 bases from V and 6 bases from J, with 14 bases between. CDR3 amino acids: CASSLMDSPPGELFF. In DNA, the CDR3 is TGTGCCAGCAGCTTAATGGACAGTCCCCCCGGGGAGCTGTTTTTT.

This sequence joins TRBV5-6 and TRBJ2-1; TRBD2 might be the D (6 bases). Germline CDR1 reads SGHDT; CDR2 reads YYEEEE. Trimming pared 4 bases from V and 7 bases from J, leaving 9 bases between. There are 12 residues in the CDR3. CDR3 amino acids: CASSPAGNEQFF. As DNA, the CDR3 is TGTGCCAGCAGCCCGGCGGGGAATGAGCAGTTCTTC.